This T cell receptor (beta chain) was observed in a study of cytomegalovirus exposure and HLA in healthy donors. Comments on this clone: The antigen remains unidentified.

Only in-frame clones appear in the TCRdb table, and some are missing; sequencing was by immunoSEQ multiplex PCR. The data hold roughly 90,000 clones, with approximately 93% observed a single time. Whole-study results and caveats: While the bulk of TCR sequences proved rare, some public TCRs turned up in many donors. Reportedly, cytomegalovirus status was diagnosed with high sensitivity and specificity.

The germline gives CDR1 MDHEN, CDR2 SYDVKM. The CDR3 has 14 residues. The V gene end was trimmed by 5 bases and the J gene end by 8 bases; junction bases not matched to a gene: 9. Sequenced: PBMCs. J is TRBJ1-2 and V is TRBV28; 9 nucleotides agree with TRBD1. The TCR was taken from a woman between 25 and 40 years old in good health and CMV-seropositive. CDR3 in DNA: TGTGCCAGCAGTCCCAGGGACAGGGCAGGAGGCTACACCTTC. Translating gives CASSPRDRAGGYTF.